Shown below are 32 T cell receptor beta chains from a single sample sequenced in a study of cytomegalovirus exposure and HLA in healthy donors. This PCR relied on a set of 60 Vbeta primers and 13 Jbeta primers. The assay was immunoSEQ multiplex PCR, and TCRdb's table has in-frame clones only and misses some. The sample holds about 52,000 clones, 55% to 85% seen once. Sequencing was carried out using PBMCs. The receptors were sampled from a woman between 45 and 60 years old in good health and CMV-seronegative.

This clone was observed once. The rearrangement uses TRBV19 and TRBJ2-7, with 10 bases aligning to TRBD1. V trimming: 4 bases; J trimming: 4 bases; junction bases outside the gene matches: 4. Germline values: CDR1 LNHDA, CDR2 SQIVND (reference sequence). The CDR3 consists of 14 residues. The CDR3 bases are TGTGCCAGTAGTAAGGGACAGGGGCCGTACGAGCAGTACTTC. Protein sequence: CASSKGQGPYEQYF.

Only a few counts were recorded for this clone. This chain links TRBV5-1 with TRBJ2-6; D is possibly TRBD1 (5 bases). The CDR3 sequence is 15 residues long. Germline assignment: CDR1 SGHRS and CDR2 YFSETQ. Trimming took 0 bases from V and 6 from J, leaving 10 bases between them. CDR3 sequence: CASSLGQGEANVLTF. As DNA, the CDR3 is TGCGCCAGCAGCTTGGGGCAGGGTGAGGCCAACGTCCTGACTTTC.

This chain uses TRBV5-1 with TRBJ2-1, with a tentative D call TRBD2 (5 bases). The CDR3 is made up of 15 amino acids. The V gene lost 0 bases and the J gene lost 4 bases, with 11 bases spanning the gap. Germline loops: CDR1 SGHRS, CDR2 YFSETQ. The CDR3: CASSLGRASYNEQFF. Here the CDR3 DNA reads TGCGCCAGCAGCTTGGGGCGGGCCAGTTACAATGAGCAGTTCTTC.

This clone was seen only once. The sample has other DNA sequences that encode this CDR3 too. The chain is built from TRBV19 and TRBJ1-1; a possible D gene is TRBD1 (5 bases). CDR3 length: 13 amino acids. Germline-derived CDR1 and CDR2 are LNHDA and SQIVND (reference sequence). The V and J ends lost 2 bases and 1 base respectively, with 5 bases between them. In nucleotides, the CDR3 is TGTGCCAGTAGTATAAGGGGGAACACTGAAGCTTTCTTT. This encodes CASSIRGNTEAFF. The full variable domain, rest sourced from reference TRBV19 and TRBJ1-1, is DGGITQSPKYLFRKEGQNVTLSCEQNLNHDAMYWYRQDPGQGLRLIYYSQIVNDFQKGDIAEGYSVSREKKESFPLTVTSAQKNPTAFYLCASSIRGNTEAFFGQGTRLTVV.

CDR3 in amino acids: CASSPRDRAGETQYF. The CDR3 DNA reads TGCGCCAGCAGCCCCCGGGACAGGGCAGGAGAGACCCAGTACTTC. This rearrangement joins TRBV5-1 to TRBJ2-5; 9 bases map to TRBD1. Germline CDR1 and CDR2: SGHRS and YFSETQ. CDR3 size: 15 residues. The junction had 8 bases not matched to a gene; V was cut back by 4 bases and J by 4 bases.

The rearrangement uses TRBV5-8 and TRBJ1-5, with 8 bases aligning to TRBD1. Germline V gene sequence: CDR1 SGHTS, CDR2 YDEGEE. The CDR3 sequence is 15 residues long. Germline trimming cut 4 bases from V and 4 bases from J; bases unmatched to any gene: 7. Written as DNA, the CDR3 is TGTGCCAGCAGCCCAGGGGGCGGGTATAATCAGCCCCAGCATTTT. Protein: CASSPGGGYNQPQHF.

This clone was seen a few times. The chain recombines TRBV10-2 with TRBJ1-5; a possible D gene is TRBD1 (6 bases). V lost 3 bases and J lost 0, with 9 bases in between. CDR1 is WSHSY and CDR2 is SAAADI in the germline V gene. CDR3 length: 15 amino acids. This CDR3 is CASSERGYSNQPQHF. CDR3 bases: TGCGCCAGCAGTGAAAGGGGGTATAGCAATCAGCCCCAGCATTTT.

This sequence joins TRBV18 and TRBJ2-7, with a weak D call TRBD1 (5 bases). Trimming stripped 3 bases from V and 3 bases from J, with 6 bases between. The CDR3 spans 12 residues. The germline gives CDR1 KGHSH, CDR2 LQKENI. The CDR3, as DNA: TGTGCCAGCTCACCGACAGACTACGAGCAGTACTTC. Its protein product is CASSPTDYEQYF.

The chain recombines TRBV6-5 with TRBJ1-4; D may be TRBD1 (6 bases). Germline-derived CDR1 and CDR2 are MNHEY and SVGAGI. The V end was cut by 0 bases, the J end by 6 bases, with 11 bases between. CDR3 length: 15 amino acids. The CDR3 sequence: CASSYSGDMDEKLFF. The CDR3 nucleotides are TGTGCCAGCAGTTACTCTGGGGACATGGATGAAAAACTGTTTTTT.

The rearrangement uses TRBV18 and TRBJ2-3; 8 bases align to TRBD1. V trimming: 4 bases; J trimming: 2 bases; junction bases outside the gene matches: 8. Germline V gives CDR1 KGHSH, CDR2 LQKENI. The CDR3 consists of 16 residues. As DNA, the CDR3 is TGTGCCAGCTCACGGGTTGGACAGGGTATCACAGATACGCAGTATTTT. Its protein is CASSRVGQGITDTQYF. The whole variable domain, filled in from reference TRBV18 and TRBJ2-3, reads NAGVMQNPRHLVRRRGQEARLRCSPMKGHSHVYWYRQLPEEGLKFMVYLQKENIIDESGMPKERFSAEFPKEGPSILRIQQVVRGDSAAYFCASSRVGQGITDTQYFGPGTRLTVL.

The chain carries TRBV19 and TRBJ2-6; D gene unclear. The germline V and J ends were trimmed by 4 bases and 0 bases, with 10 bases remaining between them. Germline lookup yields CDR1 LNHDA and CDR2 SQIVND (reference sequence). The CDR3 covers 16 residues. CDR3 coding DNA: TGTGCCAGTAGTAGGGCAGCTGGCTCTGGGGCCAACGTCCTGACTTTC. Protein sequence: CASSRAAGSGANVLTF.

This chain uses TRBV19 with TRBJ2-5; 8 bases align to TRBD2. The germline CDR1 and CDR2 sequences are LNHDA and SQIVND (reference sequence). There are 15 residues in the CDR3. V dropped 5 bases and J dropped 4; count of bases not matched to a gene: 9. In DNA form, the CDR3 reads TGTGCCAGTAGTGTTGCGGGGGGTACCCGAGAGACCCAGTACTTC. As protein: CASSVAGGTRETQYF.

The chain carries TRBV10-3 and TRBJ2-7; D not certain. The CDR3 spans 12 residues. Trimming took off 4 bases at V and 3 bases at J, with 7 bases between the two ends. Germline CDR1 is ENHRY and CDR2 is SYGVKD. The CDR3 loop is CAISVADYEQYF. DNA for the CDR3: TGTGCCATCAGTGTGGCAGACTACGAGCAGTACTTC.

The V and J genes are TRBV9 and TRBJ2-1; 12 bases agree with TRBD2. The length of the CDR3 is 15 residues. The germline CDR1 and CDR2 sequences are SGDLS and YYNGEE. V shed 1 base and J 8 bases; nucleotides not matched to a gene: 4. CDR3 in DNA: TGTGCCAGCAGCGTAAGTCCTAGCGGGGGGGATGAGCAGTTCTTC. Translating it yields CASSVSPSGGDEQFF.

The genes are TRBV5-1 and TRBJ2-1; TRBD1 might be the D (6 bases). The CDR3 extends over 14 amino acids. Between the trimmed V and J ends, which lost 1 base and 6 bases, there was a span of 11 bases. The germline CDR1 and CDR2 sequences are SGHRS and YFSETQ. In nucleotides, the CDR3 is TGCGCCAGCAGCTTGACAGGGACGTCCAATGAGCAGTTCTTC. Its protein is CASSLTGTSNEQFF.

V is TRBV5-8 and J is TRBJ2-3, with 8 bases identical to TRBD1. Trimming removed 4 bases from V and 6 bases from J; junction bases left unmatched: 7. Germline lookup yields CDR1 SGHTS and CDR2 YDEGEE. This CDR3 has 14 residues. The CDR3 DNA reads as TGTGCCAGCAGCGGGACAGGAGGAAGGGATACGCAGTATTTT. Its translation is CASSGTGGRDTQYF.

The chain couples TRBV19 to TRBJ2-2; D remains ambiguous. The V end was cut by 2 bases, the J end by 6 bases, with 7 bases between. The CDR3 totals 13 residues. The germline V gene has CDR1 LNHDA and CDR2 SQIVND (reference sequence). The CDR3 reads CASSINPAGELFF. In DNA form, the CDR3 reads TGTGCCAGTAGTATAAACCCGGCCGGGGAGCTGTTTTTT. Full variable domain (remainder filled in from reference TRBV19 and TRBJ2-2): DGGITQSPKYLFRKEGQNVTLSCEQNLNHDAMYWYRQDPGQGLRLIYYSQIVNDFQKGDIAEGYSVSREKKESFPLTVTSAQKNPTAFYLCASSINPAGELFFGEGSRLTVL.

This clone is deemed medium-sized. The V call is TRBV4-2, the J call TRBJ2-7; 7 nucleotides line up with TRBD2. Germline CDR1 is LGHNA and CDR2 is YNFKEQ. V shed 1 base, J shed 4 bases, and the junction held 7 bases outside the gene matches. This CDR3 has 15 amino acids. CDR3 region: CASSQGASGDYEQYF. CDR3 nucleotide sequence: TGTGCCAGCAGCCAAGGGGCTAGCGGAGATTACGAGCAGTACTTC.

CDR3 region: CASSYVGGAGNTIYF. As DNA, the CDR3 is TGTGCCAGCAGTTATGTTGGGGGGGCTGGAAACACCATATATTTT. The J gene is TRBJ1-3, the V gene TRBV6-6; D perhaps matches TRBD1 (5 bases). The germline V gene encodes CDR1 MNHNY and CDR2 SVGAGI (reference sequence). The CDR3 sequence is 15 residues long. Trimming left V 3 bases short and J 2 bases short, with 11 bases between.

On this clone itself: The same CDR3 arises from other DNA sequences in this sample as well. The rearrangement uses TRBV30 and TRBJ1-1, with a tentative D call TRBD1 (5 bases). The CDR3 contains 13 residues. Per the germline V gene, CDR1 is GTSNPN and CDR2 is SVGIG (reference sequence). Trimming cost V 8 bases and J 2 bases, with 15 bases left between them. The CDR3 here is CAGEDRGNTEAFF. The DNA for the CDR3 is TGTGCCGGTGAGGATAGGGGAAACACTGAAGCTTTCTTT.

The chain has TRBV27 and TRBJ1-2; 7 bases are a match to TRBD1. V lost 5 bases and J lost 3; bases outside the gene matches: 18. CDR1 MNHEY and CDR2 SMNVEV come from the germline V gene (reference sequence). This CDR3 has 18 amino acids. CDR3 residues: CASSPYPLQGIPDYGYTF. CDR3 coding DNA: TGTGCCAGCAGTCCTTATCCCTTACAGGGGATCCCCGACTATGGCTACACCTTC.

J is TRBJ2-7 and V is TRBV7-9; a weak D match, TRBD2 (7 bases). The CDR3 covers 15 residues. CDR1 and CDR2 from the germline V gene are SEHNR and FQNEAQ (reference sequence). Trimming shortened V by 0 bases and J by 6 bases, and 15 bases separated the two germline ends. In DNA, the CDR3 is TGTGCCAGCAGCTTAGCGACGGGGGGCGCCGGCGAGCAGTACTTC. Translating it yields CASSLATGGAGEQYF.

Only a few counts were recorded for this clone. CDR3 DNA sequence: TGTGCCAGCAGTGGCCTAGGGACAGGGTTTACCTACGAGCAGTACTTC. Translating it yields CASSGLGTGFTYEQYF. The rearrangement uses TRBV6-1 and TRBJ2-7, with 9 bases aligning to TRBD1. The germline V gene has CDR1 MNHNS and CDR2 SASEGT. The trim removed 4 bases at V and 2 bases at J, leaving 9 bases unmatched. The CDR3 totals 16 residues.

This sequence joins TRBV7-9 and TRBJ2-3; 9 nucleotides line up with TRBD2. CDR3 length equals 15 residues. V shed 1 base, J shed 1 base, and the junction held 0 bases outside the gene matches. Per the germline V gene, CDR1 is SEHNR and CDR2 is FQNEAQ (reference sequence). This chain's CDR3 is CASSLGTSGTDTQYF. CDR3 DNA sequence: TGTGCCAGCAGCTTAGGGACTAGCGGCACAGATACGCAGTATTTT.

V gene TRBV7-9 combines with J gene TRBJ2-1, with TRBD2 matching 8 bases. This CDR3 is built from 15 residues. In germline, CDR1 is SEHNR, CDR2 FQNEAQ (reference sequence). With 5 bases clipped from V and 6 bases from J, the junction kept 9 bases outside the gene matches. In DNA form, the CDR3 reads TGTGCCAGCAGCCGTATACTAGCGGCCATCAATGAGCAGTTCTTC. It yields the protein CASSRILAAINEQFF.

A single count supports this clone. The rearrangement links TRBV7-9 to TRBJ1-1; a weak D match, TRBD1 (5 bases). The CDR3 has 14 residues. Deletions cut 7 bases from V and 0 bases from J, with 12 bases between. Looked up from germline, CDR1 is SEHNR and CDR2 is FQNEAQ (reference sequence). The CDR3 nucleotides read TGTGCCAGCACCTCGGGGGGTATGAACACTGAAGCTTTCTTT. It codes for CASTSGGMNTEAFF.

About this clone itself: The junction departs from the called germline gene at one end, perhaps through a read error. The DNA for the CDR3 is TGTGCCAGCAGTTTATCCAGGCCTGATACGAAGTATTTT. It translates to CASSLSRPDTKYF. The gene calls are TRBV27 and TRBJ2-3, with unresolved D. CDR1 and CDR2 from the germline V gene are MNHEY and SMNVEV (reference sequence). The CDR3 spans 13 residues.

The chain recombines TRBV10-3 with TRBJ1-2, with D maybe TRBD1 (5 bases). CDR1 and CDR2 (germline): ENHRY, SYGVKD. The CDR3 totals 14 residues. Between the trimmed V and J ends, which lost 5 bases and 2 bases, there was a span of 12 bases. The CDR3 DNA reads as TGTGCCATCAGTATGGGGGGATTGAACTATGGCTACACCTTC. Translating it yields CAISMGGLNYGYTF.

V and J are TRBV28 and TRBJ1-2, with a weak D call TRBD1 (6 bases). This CDR3 region has 15 residues. V shed 8 bases and J shed 4 bases, with 20 bases lying between them. Germline V lookup: CDR1 MDHEN, CDR2 SYDVKM. In DNA form, the CDR3 reads TGTGCCAGCGGCTCGCCTCAGGGGTCGGGCTATGGCTACACCTTC. Translation: CASGSPQGSGYGYTF.

This chain joins TRBV2 and TRBJ1-5; no definite D call. The CDR3 covers 15 residues. Trimming removed 2 bases from V and 4 bases from J, with 12 bases in between. The germline gives CDR1 SNHLY, CDR2 FYNNEI. The CDR3 sequence: CASSERSGGNQPQHF. CDR3 DNA: TGTGCCAGCAGTGAAAGGTCCGGAGGAAATCAGCCCCAGCATTTT.

The rearrangement uses TRBV5-1 and TRBJ2-1, with 11 bases that match TRBD2. The CDR3 length is 16 residues. Per the germline V gene, CDR1 is SGHRS and CDR2 is YFSETQ. The ends lost 4 bases at V and 5 bases at J; junction bases unmatched: 8. In nucleotides, the CDR3 is TGCGCCAGCAGCCCCATCCCGACTAGCGGGAACAATGAGCAGTTCTTC. Its protein product is CASSPIPTSGNNEQFF. Full variable domain (rest looked up from reference TRBV5-1 and TRBJ2-1): KAGVTQTPRYLIKTRGQQVTLSCSPISGHRSVSWYQQTPGQGLQFLFEYFSETQRNKGNFPGRFSGRQFSNSRSEMNVSTLELGDSALYLCASSPIPTSGNNEQFFGPGTRLTVL.

V usage is TRBV6-5 and J usage is TRBJ1-2, with TRBD1 matching 9 bases. V lost 4 bases to trimming and J lost 4 bases; unmatched junction nucleotides: 4. CDR1 and CDR2 from the germline V gene are MNHEY and SVGAGI. The CDR3 sequence is 14 residues long. The CDR3 nucleotides are TGTGCCAGCAGTTTTACAGGGGGCATCTATGGCTACACCTTC. As protein: CASSFTGGIYGYTF.